What follows are 30 T cell receptor beta chains derived from one specimen sequenced in a study of blood T cell repertoires in COVID-19. Sequencing used immunoSEQ multiplex PCR; TCRdb keeps in-frame clones, though not all of them. This table holds some 150,000 clones, 80% to 90% found once. The sequencing sample was made of peripheral blood. These receptors were taken from an older man with acute or convalescent COVID-19.

The chain recombines TRBV6-4 with TRBJ2-1; D is ambiguous. Germline V gene lookup returns CDR1 MRHNA and CDR2 SNTAGT. The CDR3 consists of 15 residues. Trimming pared 6 bases from V and 0 bases from J, leaving 12 bases between. In nucleotides, the CDR3 is TGTGCCAGCAGCAAAGAGATAAGCTCCTACAATGAGCAGTTCTTC. Its translation is CASSKEISSYNEQFF.

The chain has TRBV19 and TRBJ1-1; a weak D match, TRBD1 (6 bases). Trimming removed 4 bases from V and 5 bases from J, with 14 bases in between. The CDR3 runs 14 residues. Germline assignment: CDR1 LNHDA and CDR2 SQIVND (reference sequence). The CDR3, as DNA: TGTGCCAGTAGTACGGGGCAGGGGTGGACTGAAGCTTTCTTT. Amino acids: CASSTGQGWTEAFF.

This chain connects TRBV10-3 to TRBJ1-2; 7 nucleotides line up with TRBD1. With V trimmed by 5 bases and J by 4 bases, 4 bases remained unmatched. Germline loops: CDR1 ENHRY, CDR2 SYGVKD. CDR3 length: 13 amino acids. In nucleotides, the CDR3 is TGTGCCATCAGTAACCGGGACAGCTATGGCTACACCTTC. Its protein product is CAISNRDSYGYTF.

This clone is a singleton in its sample. The V gene is TRBV13, the J gene TRBJ2-7; 7 nucleotides match TRBD2. Germline values: CDR1 PRHDT, CDR2 FYEKMQ (reference sequence). The junction had 11 bases not matched to a gene; V was cut back by 0 bases and J by 0 bases. The CDR3 sequence is 18 residues long. This CDR3 is CASSLGLPGLRDSYEQYF. The CDR3 DNA reads TGTGCCAGCAGCTTAGGCCTACCGGGACTACGTGACTCCTACGAGCAGTACTTC.

Details on this clone: This specimen includes other DNA sequences encoding the same CDR3. The rearrangement uses TRBV5-4 and TRBJ2-7, with 7 positions matching TRBD1. Germline-derived CDR1 and CDR2 are SGHNT and YYREEE (reference sequence). Unmatched junction bases numbered 8, after V lost 4 bases and J lost 4 bases. This CDR3 region has 14 residues. For the CDR3, the DNA is TGTGCCAGCAGCCGCCGAGACAGGGTATACGAGCAGTACTTC. Translating it yields CASSRRDRVYEQYF.

With regard to this clone: In the same sample, other DNA sequences code for this CDR3. V is TRBV28 and J is TRBJ1-2, with D hard to call. This CDR3 is built from 12 residues. With 6 bases removed from V and 0 bases from J, the gap between germline ends came to 5 bases. Germline V gene data show CDR1 as MDHEN and CDR2 as SYDVKM. CDR3 sequence (DNA): TGTGCCAGCAGAACAGCTAACTATGGCTACACCTTC. It specifies CASRTANYGYTF.

The V call is TRBV4-2, the J call TRBJ2-5; 9 positions match TRBD2. The V gene end was trimmed by 0 bases and the J gene end by 1 base; junction bases not matched to a gene: 12. Germline CDR1 and CDR2: LGHNA and YNFKEQ. CDR3 length equals 19 residues. CDR3 sequence reads: CASSQEVSSGRMIQETQYF. CDR3 sequence (DNA): TGTGCCAGCAGCCAAGAAGTTTCCAGCGGGAGGATGATCCAAGAGACCCAGTACTTC.

The chain combines TRBV5-8 with TRBJ2-1; 8 bases are a match to TRBD2. The CDR3 contains 15 residues. Germline V gene lookup returns CDR1 SGHTS and CDR2 YDEGEE. The V gene end was trimmed by 0 bases and the J gene end by 2 bases; junction bases not matched to a gene: 1. The CDR3 reads CASSLVGRAYNEQFF. DNA of the CDR3: TGTGCCAGCAGCTTGGTCGGGAGGGCCTACAATGAGCAGTTCTTC. Full variable domain (missing parts from reference TRBV5-8 and TRBJ2-1): EAGVTQSPTHLIKTRGQQATLRCSPISGHTSVYWYQQALGLGLQFLLWYDEGEERNRGNFPPRFSGRQFPNYSSELNVNALELEDSALYLCASSLVGRAYNEQFFGPGTRLTVL.

This chain joins TRBV28 and TRBJ1-1; 9 bases line up with TRBD1. Trimming removed 6 bases from V and 8 bases from J; junction bases left unmatched: 10. The length of the CDR3 is 14 residues. The germline gives CDR1 MDHEN, CDR2 SYDVKM. CDR3 in amino acids: CASSRPGTGFEAFF. The CDR3 DNA sequence: TGTGCCAGCAGCCGTCCCGGGACAGGGTTCGAAGCTTTCTTT. The full variable domain, rest sourced from reference TRBV28 and TRBJ1-1, is DVKVTQSSRYLVKRTGEKVFLECVQDMDHENMFWYRQDPGLGLRLIYFSYDVKMKEKGDIPEGYSVSREKKERFSLILESASTNQTSMYLCASSRPGTGFEAFFGQGTRLTVV.

CDR3: CASRIDRANSPLHF. The CDR3 nucleotides are TGTGCCAGCAGGATTGACAGAGCGAATTCACCCCTCCACTTT. The chain is built from TRBV28 and TRBJ1-6, with a possible D match to TRBD1 (5 bases). Trimming shortened V by 6 bases and J by 7 bases, and 13 bases separated the two germline ends. CDR1 and CDR2 from the germline V gene are MDHEN and SYDVKM. This CDR3 has 14 residues.

This clone was seen a single time. The chain employs TRBV6-5 and TRBJ2-3, with D possibly matching TRBD1 (6 bases). CDR1 and CDR2 (germline): MNHEY, SVGAGI. The germline V and J ends were trimmed by 6 bases and 0 bases, with 13 bases remaining between them. The CDR3 runs to 15 residues. The CDR3 DNA reads TGTGCCAGCAGCTTACAGGGACCTAGCACAGATACGCAGTATTTT. Residues: CASSLQGPSTDTQYF.

The chain links TRBV4-3 to TRBJ2-5; 11 bases map to TRBD2. Germline CDR1 is LGHNA and CDR2 is YSLEER. This CDR3 is built from 15 residues. The ends lost 6 bases at V and 5 bases at J; junction bases unmatched: 8. The CDR3 DNA reads as TGCGCCAGCAGTCCGGAACTAGCGGGAGAGGAGACCCAGTACTTC. It encodes CASSPELAGEETQYF.

V and J are TRBV2 and TRBJ1-5; maybe TRBD1 (5 bases). Germline V lookup: CDR1 SNHLY, CDR2 FYNNEI. V dropped 6 bases and J dropped 9 bases, with 15 bases sitting between them. This CDR3 has 13 amino acids. CDR3 in DNA: TGTGCCAGCAGCCAGGGAGCGGGGAGGCCCCAGCATTTT. This translates into CASSQGAGRPQHF.

In its sample, this clone was seen once. V and J are TRBV7-2 and TRBJ2-7; the match to TRBD1 covers 8 bases. The ends lost 5 bases at V and 6 bases at J; junction bases unmatched: 6. The V gene's germline CDR1 is SGHTA and CDR2 FQGNSA. This CDR3 is 13 amino acids long. CDR3 residues: CASSPDRVGEQYF. Here the CDR3 DNA reads TGTGCCAGCAGCCCGGACAGGGTTGGCGAGCAGTACTTC.

The chain is built from TRBV4-3 and TRBJ2-2; TRBD2 is a possible D gene (5 bases). Germline CDR1 reads LGHNA; CDR2 reads YSLEER. V was cut by 0 bases and J by 0 bases, with 14 bases left in between. The CDR3 loop spans 18 amino acids. The CDR3 region is CASSQDGVSATNTGELFF. The CDR3 DNA sequence: TGCGCCAGCAGCCAAGATGGGGTTAGCGCTACGAACACCGGGGAGCTGTTTTTT.

This chain connects TRBV5-1 to TRBJ2-5, with TRBD2 matching over 11 bases. Germline loops: CDR1 SGHRS, CDR2 YFSETQ. V was pared by 4 bases and J by 2 bases, with 7 bases of the junction left unmatched. The CDR3 runs 16 residues. CDR3 nucleotides: TGCGCCAGCAGCCAGACTAGCGGGGTGCCACAAGAGACCCAGTACTTC. Amino acid sequence: CASSQTSGVPQETQYF. The whole variable domain, remainder taken from reference TRBV5-1 and TRBJ2-5, is KAGVTQTPRYLIKTRGQQVTLSCSPISGHRSVSWYQQTPGQGLQFLFEYFSETQRNKGNFPGRFSGRQFSNSRSEMNVSTLELGDSALYLCASSQTSGVPQETQYFGPGTRLLVL.

The V gene is TRBV7-2, the J gene TRBJ2-7; 12 positions match TRBD1. Germline-derived CDR1 and CDR2 are SGHTA and FQGNSA. V was clipped by 5 bases and J by 5 bases; unmatched bases: 7. The CDR3 spans 15 residues. CDR3 in amino acids: CASSTGTGGFDEQYF. CDR3 sequence (DNA): TGTGCCAGCAGCACTGGGACAGGGGGCTTCGACGAGCAGTACTTC.

This chain links TRBV7-3 with TRBJ2-1; D gene uncertain. CDR1 SGHTA and CDR2 FQGTGA come from the germline V gene. The CDR3 covers 14 residues. Deletions cut 5 bases from V and 2 bases from J, with 10 bases between. Written as DNA, the CDR3 is TGTGCCAGCAGCGCCGGAACTACCTACAATGAGCAGTTCTTC. This sequence encodes CASSAGTTYNEQFF.

This clone was detected once. The genes are TRBV7-9 and TRBJ2-5, with a possible D match to TRBD2 (5 bases). Germline CDR1 and CDR2: SEHNR and FQNEAQ (reference sequence). Trimming stripped 0 bases from V and 5 bases from J, with 10 bases between. This CDR3 has 14 residues. Written as DNA, the CDR3 is TGTGCCAGCAGCTTAGCGGGAGAGGTCGAGACCCAGTACTTC. Protein product: CASSLAGEVETQYF.

V and J are TRBV19 and TRBJ1-5; D is ambiguous. The CDR3 totals 14 residues. From germline, CDR1 is LNHDA and CDR2 SQIVND (reference sequence). Trimming took off 2 bases at V and 2 bases at J, with 7 bases between the two ends. The CDR3 loop is CASSIRQGNQPQHF. For the CDR3, the DNA is TGTGCCAGTAGTATAAGGCAGGGCAATCAGCCCCAGCATTTT.

V is TRBV6-5 and J is TRBJ1-1, with 10 bases lining up with TRBD1. Germline loops: CDR1 MNHEY, CDR2 SVGAGI. With V trimmed by 7 bases and J by 3 bases, 5 bases remained unmatched. This CDR3 contains 14 residues. CDR3 bases: TGTGCCAGCAACCGGGACAGGGGTCACACTGAAGCTTTCTTT. This gives the protein CASNRDRGHTEAFF.

The chain employs TRBV4-1 and TRBJ1-5; 8 bases map to TRBD1. CDR1 is MGHRA, CDR2 YSYEKL, per germline. The CDR3 loop spans 15 amino acids. V shed 4 bases, J shed 4 bases, and the junction held 6 bases outside the gene matches. CDR3 in DNA: TGCGCCAGCAGCCCCCCGGACAGGGAGAATCAGCCCCAGCATTTT. It codes for CASSPPDRENQPQHF.

The CDR3 DNA reads as TGTGCCAGCGGCCGACAGTCGATGAACACTGAAGCTTTCTTT. Its protein product is CASGRQSMNTEAFF. The rearrangement uses TRBV11-2 and TRBJ1-1, with D possibly being TRBD1 (5 bases). This CDR3 has 14 amino acids. Trimming took 8 bases from V and 0 from J, leaving 13 bases between them. The germline CDR1 and CDR2 sequences are SGHAT and FQNNGV. The whole variable domain, filled in from reference TRBV11-2 and TRBJ1-1, reads EAGVAQSPRYKIIEKRQSVAFWCNPISGHATLYWYQQILGQGPKLLIQFQNNGVVDDSQLPKDRFSAERLKGVDSTLKIQPAKLEDSAVYLCASGRQSMNTEAFFGQGTRLTVV.

The CDR3 spells CASSRDRVYNSPLHF. CDR3 in DNA: TGCGCCAGCAGCAGAGACAGGGTCTATAATTCACCCCTCCACTTT. The gene calls are TRBV5-1 and TRBJ1-6; TRBD1 agrees at 7 bases. The V gene end was trimmed by 4 bases and the J gene end by 3 bases; junction bases not matched to a gene: 4. The CDR3 spans 15 residues. CDR1 SGHRS and CDR2 YFSETQ come from the germline V gene.

This chain links TRBV18 with TRBJ2-6; 12 positions match TRBD1. Per the germline V gene, CDR1 is KGHSH and CDR2 is LQKENI. The CDR3 is 20 amino acids. V lost 2 bases to trimming and J lost 1 base; unmatched junction nucleotides: 9. CDR3 region: CASSPALGGQGASGANVLTF. The DNA of the CDR3 is TGTGCCAGCTCACCAGCGCTGGGGGGACAGGGGGCGTCTGGGGCCAACGTCCTGACTTTC.

V and J are TRBV7-2 and TRBJ2-7; the match to TRBD1 covers 8 bases. Germline CDR1 reads SGHTA; CDR2 reads FQGNSA. The CDR3 consists of 14 residues. J lost 6 bases, V lost 4 bases, and 8 bases had no gene match. The CDR3 is CASSSRTGSVEQYF. The CDR3 region has the DNA TGTGCCAGCAGCTCCCGGACAGGGTCCGTCGAGCAGTACTTC.

This chain connects TRBV11-1 to TRBJ2-3; perhaps TRBD2 as D (6 bases). This CDR3 is built from 13 residues. Germline CDR1 SGHAT, CDR2 FQDESV (reference sequence). Trimming cost V 5 bases and J 0 bases, with 6 bases left between them. The CDR3 here is CASSAGSTDTQYF. CDR3 nucleotides: TGTGCCAGCAGCGCGGGGAGCACAGATACGCAGTATTTT. Drawing the rest from reference TRBV11-1 and TRBJ2-3, the complete variable domain is EAEVAQSPRYKITEKSQAVAFWCDPISGHATLYWYRQILGQGPELLVQFQDESVVDDSQLPKDRFSAERLKGVDSTLKIQPAELGDSAMYLCASSAGSTDTQYFGPGTRLTVL.

This rearrangement joins TRBV24-1 to TRBJ1-1; 7 bases are shared with TRBD1. Germline V lookup: CDR1 KGHDR, CDR2 SFDVKD. The length of the CDR3 is 14 residues. The ends lost 4 bases at V and 0 bases at J; junction bases unmatched: 1. The CDR3, as DNA: TGTGCCACCAGTGAGGGACAGATGAACACTGAAGCTTTCTTT. It yields the protein CATSEGQMNTEAFF.

V gene TRBV29-1 combines with J gene TRBJ2-5, with 10 positions matching TRBD1. CDR3 length: 14 amino acids. Germline CDR1 reads SQVTM; CDR2 reads ANQGSEA. With V trimmed by 4 bases and J by 4 bases, 6 bases remained unmatched. As DNA, the CDR3 is TGCAGCGTTGTTAGTGACAGGGGGCCAGAGACCCAGTACTTC. Translating gives CSVVSDRGPETQYF.

V gene TRBV30 combines with J gene TRBJ2-6, with 10 nucleotides matching TRBD2. CDR3 length: 22 amino acids. V dropped 3 bases and J dropped 1; count of bases not matched to a gene: 21. Germline values: CDR1 GTSNPN, CDR2 SVGIG (reference sequence). Written as DNA, the CDR3 is TGTGCCTGGAGACCCTCTTTAGCGGGAGGTTCCCCCCTCGGTTCTGGGGCCAACGTCCTGACTTTC. It specifies CAWRPSLAGGSPLGSGANVLTF.